The 15 T cell receptor beta chains below all came from one sample that was sequenced in a study of T cell repertoires in cytomegalovirus infection. TCRdb re-called the reads with MiXCR, one entry per CDR3 protein. The sample lists around 240,000 distinct CDR3 sequences, about 23% occurring once. The sequencing sample was made of CD8+ T cells from PBMCs. The origin of the receptors is a human donor in good health (CMV status not recorded). Some clones in this sample may be carry-over from other donors' samples.

The rearrangement uses TRBV19 and TRBJ2-1; a weak D match, TRBD2 (5 bases). V lost 7 bases, J lost 0 bases, and 13 bases lay in between. CDR1 and CDR2 (germline): LNHDA, SQIVND (reference sequence). The CDR3 has 15 residues. CDR3 loop: CASTLGTSSYNEQFF. The CDR3 bases are TGTGCCAGTACCCTAGGAACTAGCTCCTACAATGAGCAGTTCTTC.

This clonotype was observed a few times. CDR3 nucleotides: TGTGCTAGTGGTCTATCCTACAGCAATGAGCAGTTCTTC. This encodes CASGLSYSNEQFF. V usage is TRBV12-5 and J usage is TRBJ2-1; D ambiguous. This CDR3 region has 13 residues. V was trimmed by 5 bases and J by 6 bases, leaving 11 bases between them. Germline V CDR1 and CDR2: LGHNT, FRNRAP.

V gene TRBV10-2 combines with J gene TRBJ2-5; unclear D gene. Germline V gene lookup returns CDR1 WSHSY and CDR2 SAAADI. V lost 1 base and J lost 1, with 7 bases in between. The length of the CDR3 is 14 residues. CDR3 sequence: CASSEFQSQETQYF. CDR3 coding DNA: TGCGCCAGCAGTGAGTTTCAGAGCCAAGAGACCCAGTACTTC.

This clonotype has just a few counts. The V and J genes are TRBV27 and TRBJ1-1; D is ambiguous. The germline V gene has CDR1 MNHEY and CDR2 SMNVEV (reference sequence). This CDR3 has 13 amino acids. Trimming left V 6 bases short and J 2 bases short, with 10 bases between. CDR3 sequence: CASSWVGNTEAFF. The CDR3 DNA reads as TGTGCCAGCAGCTGGGTGGGAAACACTGAAGCTTTCTTT.

This clonotype appeared a few times. The rearrangement joins TRBV12-3 or TRBV12-4 to TRBJ2-7; 7 bases line up with TRBD2. The CDR3 covers 15 residues. With 3 bases clipped from V and 3 bases from J, the junction kept 8 bases outside the gene matches. The CDR3, as DNA: TGTGCCAGCAGTTTTATTGGCGGGGGAGACTACGAGCAGTACTTC. This codes for CASSFIGGGDYEQYF.

This clonotype was seen a few times. The V gene is TRBV19, the J gene TRBJ1-1, with D perhaps matching TRBD1 (5 bases). The CDR3 sequence is 14 residues long. Trimming stripped 2 bases from V and 4 bases from J, with 11 bases between. The V gene's germline CDR1 is LNHDA and CDR2 SQIVND (reference sequence). The CDR3 DNA follows: TGTGCCAGTAGTATAAGGGCAGGGTTCACTGAAGCTTTCTTT. The encoded protein is CASSIRAGFTEAFF.

V is TRBV6-5 and J is TRBJ2-7; tentative D call: TRBD2 (5 bases). The CDR3 runs 13 residues. Trimming removed 2 bases from V and 3 bases from J, with 8 bases in between. Germline V gives CDR1 MNHEY, CDR2 SVGAGI. The CDR3 protein is CASSYDEGYEQYF. The CDR3 DNA reads TGTGCCAGCAGTTACGACGAGGGCTACGAGCAGTACTTC.

Note on this clonotype: It may be a read error: a sequence one base away is much more abundant. The rearrangement links TRBV25-1 to TRBJ1-1, with D unresolved. The CDR3 length is 12 residues. Germline CDR1 is MGHDK and CDR2 is SYGVNS. CDR3 nucleotides: TGTACCAGCTTAGACTCAGAGACTGAAGCTTTCTTT. Its translation is CTSLDSETEAFF.

This clonotype showed up many times. The V call is TRBV14, the J call TRBJ2-2; D is perhaps TRBD1 (5 bases). The CDR3 length is 13 residues. The germline gives CDR1 SGHDN, CDR2 FVKESK. Deletions cut 6 bases from V and 6 bases from J, with 11 bases between. The CDR3 coding sequence is TGTGCCAGCAGTGGACACCCCGCCGGGGAGCTGTTTTTT. Translated, it gives CASSGHPAGELFF.

The chain has TRBV7-4 and TRBJ1-5; no definite D call. V lost 7 bases and J 2 bases, leaving 6 bases between the germline ends. The CDR3 consists of 12 residues. Germline V gene sequence: CDR1 SGHVT, CDR2 SQSDAQ. CDR3 in DNA: TGTGCCAGCACCCTTGGCAATCAGCCCCAGCATTTT. Translation gives CASTLGNQPQHF.

This clonotype was seen a handful of times. The chain links TRBV28 to TRBJ1-5; D is unclear. Trimming took 3 bases from V and 0 from J, leaving 6 bases between them. CDR3 length equals 14 residues. Germline loops: CDR1 MDHEN, CDR2 SYDVKM. The CDR3 nucleotides read TGTGCCAGCAGTTTCCCCTATAGCAATCAGCCCCAGCATTTT. Its protein product is CASSFPYSNQPQHF. Filled out from reference TRBV28 and TRBJ1-5, the complete variable domain reads DVKVTQSSRYLVKRTGEKVFLECVQDMDHENMFWYRQDPGLGLRLIYFSYDVKMKEKGDIPEGYSVSREKKERFSLILESASTNQTSMYLCASSFPYSNQPQHFGDGTRLSIL.

The chain uses TRBV11-2 and TRBJ2-1; tentative D call: TRBD2 (5 bases). There are 16 residues in the CDR3. Trimming cost V 7 bases and J 6 bases, with 22 bases left between them. From germline, CDR1 is SGHAT and CDR2 FQNNGV. The CDR3 DNA sequence: TGTGCCAGCACCCCCACCTGGGCGGGCGGCTCCAATGAGCAGTTCTTC. This translates into CASTPTWAGGSNEQFF.

The chain joins TRBV19 to TRBJ1-1; TRBD1 is a possible D gene (5 bases). With 5 bases removed from V and 4 bases from J, the gap between germline ends came to 14 bases. The CDR3 length is 14 residues. CDR1 LNHDA and CDR2 SQIVND come from the germline V gene (reference sequence). The CDR3 sequence: CASSLNSGVTEAFF. CDR3 sequence (DNA): TGTGCCAGTAGTCTAAACTCGGGGGTCACTGAAGCTTTCTTT.

Of note for this clonotype: This could be a read error, since a much larger clone is one nucleotide away. The rearrangement links TRBV7-3 to TRBJ1-1; 7 bases map to TRBD1. Trimming at V came to 7 bases and at J to 1 base, leaving 12 bases not matched to a gene. The CDR3 sequence is 16 residues long. Per the germline V gene, CDR1 is SGHTA and CDR2 is FQGTGA. In nucleotides, the CDR3 is TGTGCCAGCACCCTATTTCCGCGGGACAGGAACACTGAAGCTTTCTTT. Translated, it gives CASTLFPRDRNTEAFF.

This clonotype was seen a handful of times. The chain carries TRBV12-3 or TRBV12-4 and TRBJ2-1; TRBD2 matches 7 bases. CDR3 size: 16 residues. Trimming removed 5 bases from V and 1 base from J; junction bases left unmatched: 8. CDR3 sequence: CASSISASGSYNEQFF. The CDR3, as DNA: TGTGCCAGCAGTATATCCGCTAGCGGATCCTACAATGAGCAGTTCTTC.